A selection of T cell receptor beta chains follows, all from one sample in a study of T cells in Graves' hyperthyroidism and ophthalmopathy. Each CDR3 protein is one row after TCRdb ran MiXCR on the multiplex PCR reads. Of about 340,000 distinct CDR3 sequences listed, about 21% were seen once; the top ten hold 50%. Input material: blood. The receptors were gathered from a woman aged 45-65 years with Graves' hyperthyroidism. CDR3s include the opening cysteine and the closing phenylalanine or tryptophan. A D gene is named only where the DNA matches it firmly. Clone size, where shown, is once, few, many, or a class for clones that have expanded.

J gene,clone size,D gene,V gene,CDR3 protein,CDR3 DNA
TRBJ1-1,many,NA,TRBV20-1,CSAAPLVWNMNTEAFF,TGCAGTGCCGCACCCTTGGTTTGGAACATGAACACTGAAGCTTTCTTT
TRBJ2-2,NA,NA,TRBV11-1,CAGGEHLTGELFF,TGTGCCGGTGGAGAACATTTGACCGGGGAGCTGTTTTTT
TRBJ1-4,NA,NA,TRBV6-5,CASSLEGGTNEKLFF,TGTGCCAGCAGTCTCGAGGGGGGAACTAATGAAAAACTGTTTTTT
TRBJ2-7,few,TRBD1,TRBV27,CASHGQGAYEQYF,TGTGCCAGTCATGGACAGGGGGCCTACGAGCAGTACTTC
TRBJ1-1,NA,NA,TRBV6-6,CASSYILGTEAFF,TGTGCCAGCAGTTACATTCTCGGTACTGAAGCTTTCTTT
TRBJ1-1,NA,NA,TRBV7-9,CASSSPEAGVTEAFF,TGTGCCAGCAGCTCCCCCGAGGCAGGCGTGACTGAAGCTTTCTTT
TRBJ2-4,many,NA,TRBV27,CASSYGLFTAKNIQYF,TGTGCCAGCAGTTACGGCCTCTTCACCGCCAAAAACATTCAGTACTTC
TRBJ2-7,few,NA,TRBV19,CASSIPLTTEQYF,TGTGCCAGTAGTATCCCTTTGACAACCGAGCAGTACTTC
TRBJ1-1,many,TRBD1,TRBV6-1,CASTKDRGTGEAFF,TGTGCCAGCACGAAGGACAGGGGAACAGGTGAAGCTTTCTTT
TRBJ2-7,many,NA,TRBV5-1,CASSLGETGPNEQYF,TGCGCCAGCAGCTTGGGCGAGACAGGCCCGAACGAGCAGTACTTC
TRBJ2-7,NA,TRBD2,TRBV10-3,CAINQAGAQGKQYF,TGTGCCATCAACCAAGCGGGAGCCCAGGGGAAGCAGTACTTC
TRBJ2-7,few,NA,TRBV10-3,CATGVYYEQYF,TGTGCCACTGGGGTCTACTACGAGCAGTACTTC
TRBJ2-1,NA,NA,TRBV12-3/TRBV12-4,CASSFAGMDEQFF,TGTGCCAGCAGTTTTGCGGGTATGGATGAGCAGTTCTTC
TRBJ2-7,many,NA,TRBV30,CAWKQGVHEQYF,TGTGCCTGGAAACAGGGCGTGCACGAGCAGTACTTC
TRBJ1-2,NA,TRBD1,TRBV5-1,CASGRTGEGYTF,TGCGCCAGCGGCCGGACAGGGGAGGGCTACACCTTC
TRBJ2-7,many,NA,TRBV18,CASSRGGTGDEQYF,TGTGCCAGCTCCCGAGGGGGGACTGGTGACGAGCAGTACTTC
TRBJ2-5,many,NA,TRBV18,CASSPNLADQETQYF,TGTGCCAGCTCACCAAACCTGGCTGACCAAGAGACCCAGTACTTC
TRBJ1-2,NA,NA,TRBV20-1,CSARGYQGNYGYTF,TGCAGTGCTAGAGGTTATCAGGGAAACTATGGCTACACCTTC
TRBJ2-3,few,NA,TRBV10-3,CAISPGSTATDTQYF,TGTGCCATCAGCCCCGGGTCTACCGCCACAGATACGCAGTATTTT
TRBJ1-2,many,NA,TRBV2,CASSEERRTNGYTF,TGTGCCAGCAGTGAAGAACGGCGGACGAATGGCTACACCTTC
TRBJ1-6,many,NA,TRBV3-1,CASSQRTDNSPLHF,TGTGCCAGCAGCCAAAGGACAGATAATTCACCCCTCCACTTT
TRBJ2-3,NA,NA,TRBV10-3,CAIRRVGSTDTQYF,TGTGCCATCCGCCGGGTGGGGAGCACAGATACGCAGTATTTT
TRBJ1-5,NA,NA,TRBV19,CASSIFRADSNQPQHF,TGTGCCAGTAGTATATTCAGGGCGGATAGCAATCAGCCCCAGCATTTT
TRBJ2-4,few,TRBD1,TRBV20-1,CSAREGAGGNRIQYF,TGCAGTGCTAGGGAGGGGGCAGGGGGCAATCGCATTCAGTACTTC
TRBJ2-2,NA,TRBD2,TRBV2,CASSEGSGDPGELFF,TGTGCCAGCAGTGAAGGTAGCGGGGATCCCGGGGAGCTGTTTTTT
TRBJ2-3,few,TRBD2,TRBV12-3/TRBV12-4,CASIYLGGFGTDTRYF,TGTGCCAGCATCTACCTCGGGGGGTTTGGCACAGATACGCGGTATTTT
TRBJ2-1,NA,TRBD1,TRBV12-3/TRBV12-4,CASTGVGQGSSSYNEQFF,TGTGCCAGCACCGGGGTAGGACAGGGGTCGAGCTCCTACAATGAGCAGTTCTTC
TRBJ2-1,many,NA,TRBV18,CASSRLDNEQFF,TGTGCCAGCTCTCGGTTGGACAATGAGCAGTTCTTC
TRBJ1-2,NA,TRBD1,TRBV5-1,CASSSMGQLEGYTF,TGCGCCAGCAGCTCGATGGGACAGCTTGAGGGCTACACCTTC
TRBJ1-2,NA,TRBD1,TRBV6-5,CASSYGLTGGVSGYTF,TGTGCCAGCAGTTACGGGTTGACAGGGGGCGTATCGGGCTACACCTTC
TRBJ2-1,few,NA,TRBV29-1,CSVVQGSKREQFF,TGCAGCGTTGTTCAGGGTTCCAAGCGAGAGCAGTTCTTC
TRBJ2-7,few,TRBD1,TRBV4-1,CASSRWDRAYEQYF,TGCGCCAGCAGCCGCTGGGACAGGGCGTACGAGCAGTACTTC
TRBJ2-2,NA,NA,TRBV12-3/TRBV12-4,CANVRANTGELFF,TGTGCCAACGTAAGGGCGAACACCGGGGAGCTGTTTTTT
TRBJ1-5,few,TRBD1,TRBV6-1,CASSSTGGGNQPQHF,TGTGCCAGCAGCTCTACAGGGGGCGGCAATCAGCCCCAGCATTTT
TRBJ1-2,NA,NA,TRBV20-1,CSANQGNYGYTF,TGCAGTGCCAATCAGGGGAACTATGGCTACACCTTC
TRBJ1-2,NA,NA,TRBV24-1,CATSDLGRSYGYTF,TGTGCCACCAGTGACCTCGGACGGAGCTATGGCTACACCTTC
TRBJ2-7,NA,TRBD2,TRBV4-2,CASSQESPAGGTYEQYF,TGTGCCAGCAGCCAAGAGTCGCCAGCGGGAGGCACCTACGAGCAGTACTTC
TRBJ1-6,many,TRBD1,TRBV28,CASSSGTGNNSPLHF,TGTGCCAGCAGTTCCGGGACAGGGAATAATTCACCCCTCCACTTT
TRBJ1-1,NA,TRBD1,TRBV3-1,CASSQTGPSEAFF,TGTGCCAGCAGCCAGACAGGGCCTTCTGAAGCTTTCTTT
TRBJ2-1,few,NA,TRBV7-9,CASSLARRIEQFF,TGTGCCAGCAGCTTAGCGCGAAGGATTGAGCAGTTCTTC
TRBJ1-2,many,NA,TRBV2,CASRQLDYGYTF,TGTGCCAGCAGGCAACTTGACTATGGCTACACCTTC
TRBJ2-2,many,TRBD1,TRBV5-1,CASSLEGGGTGELFF,TGCGCCAGCAGCTTGGAAGGGGGCGGCACCGGGGAGCTGTTTTTT
TRBJ2-4,many,NA,TRBV5-1,CASSSGERANIQYF,TGCGCCAGCAGCTCTGGTGAGCGGGCTAACATTCAGTACTTC
TRBJ2-7,NA,NA,TRBV29-1,CSVEEPSYEQYF,TGCAGCGTTGAAGAACCCAGCTACGAGCAGTACTTC
TRBJ2-1,NA,NA,TRBV20-1,CSARDPQLGSSYNEQFF,TGCAGTGCTAGAGATCCACAACTGGGAAGCTCCTACAATGAGCAGTTCTTC
TRBJ2-4,NA,NA,TRBV29-1,CSVELPRLAKNIQYF,TGCAGCGTTGAACTCCCGAGACTAGCCAAAAACATTCAGTACTTC
TRBJ2-5,many,NA,TRBV2,CASSEDKALGETQYF,TGTGCCAGCAGTGAAGACAAGGCATTAGGGGAGACCCAGTACTTC